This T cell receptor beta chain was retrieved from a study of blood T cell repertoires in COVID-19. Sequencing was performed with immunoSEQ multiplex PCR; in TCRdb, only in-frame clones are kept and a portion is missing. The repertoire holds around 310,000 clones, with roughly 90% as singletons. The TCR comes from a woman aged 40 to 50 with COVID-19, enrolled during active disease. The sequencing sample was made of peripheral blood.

In nucleotides, the CDR3 is TGTGCCAGCAGCCCAAACGGGGGTGGCTATGGCTACACCTTC. Translated: CASSPNGGGYGYTF. V is TRBV7-3 and J is TRBJ1-2, with a possible D match to TRBD1 (5 bases). V shed 5 bases and J shed 4 bases, with 14 bases lying between them. The CDR3 spans 14 residues. Germline V gene lookup returns CDR1 SGHTA and CDR2 FQGTGA. Based on the CDR3 plus reference TRBV7-3 and TRBJ1-2, the full variable domain is GAGVSQTPSNKVTEKGKYVELRCDPISGHTALYWYRQSLGQGPEFLIYFQGTGAADDSGLPNDRFFAVRPEGSVSTLKIQRTERGDSAVYLCASSPNGGGYGYTFGSGTRLTVV.